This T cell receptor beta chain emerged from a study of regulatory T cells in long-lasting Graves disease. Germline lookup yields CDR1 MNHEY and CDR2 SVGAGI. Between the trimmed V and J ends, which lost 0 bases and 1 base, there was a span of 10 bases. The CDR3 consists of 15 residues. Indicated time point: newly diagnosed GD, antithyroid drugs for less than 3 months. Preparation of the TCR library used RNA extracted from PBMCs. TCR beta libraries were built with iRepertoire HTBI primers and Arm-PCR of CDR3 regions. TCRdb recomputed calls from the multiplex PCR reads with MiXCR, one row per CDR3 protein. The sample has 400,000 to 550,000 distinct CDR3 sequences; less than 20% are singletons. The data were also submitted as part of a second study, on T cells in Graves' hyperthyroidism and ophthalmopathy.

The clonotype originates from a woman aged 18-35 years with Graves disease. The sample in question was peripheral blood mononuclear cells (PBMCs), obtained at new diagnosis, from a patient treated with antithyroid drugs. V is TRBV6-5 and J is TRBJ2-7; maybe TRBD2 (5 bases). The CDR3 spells CASSYSGSVSYEQYF. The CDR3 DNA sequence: TGTGCCAGCAGTTACTCGGGTAGCGTATCCTACGAGCAGTACTTC.